These 3 T cell receptor beta chains came from one sample sequenced in a study of regulatory T cells in long-lasting Graves disease. Researchers made TCR beta libraries by using iRepertoire HTBI primers and running Arm-PCR on CDR3 regions. TCRdb redid the calling of the multiplex PCR reads with MiXCR, one entry per CDR3 protein. The data show about 540,000 distinct CDR3 sequences, approximately 13% seen once. As to time point: newly diagnosed GD, antithyroid drugs for less than 3 months. PBMCs provided the RNA from which the TCR library was made. These same records also appear under a second study, on T cells in Graves' hyperthyroidism and ophthalmopathy.

The starting material was peripheral blood mononuclear cells (PBMCs), obtained at new diagnosis, from a patient treated with antithyroid drugs. The receptors shown here come from a man aged 25 to 40 with Graves disease.

Concerning this clonotype itself: This may stem from a read error, because a much larger clone lies one nucleotide away. This chain uses TRBV11-2 with TRBJ2-5; 13 bases line up with TRBD2. V shed 3 bases and J 5 bases; nucleotides not matched to a gene: 6. From germline, CDR1 is SGHAT and CDR2 FQNNGV. This CDR3 has 16 residues. The CDR3 sequence: CASSLTSGRLHETQYF. The CDR3, as DNA: TGTGCCAGCAGCTTGACTAGCGGGAGGTTACACGAGACCCAGTACTTC.

This clonotype was recorded a few times. V is TRBV28 and J is TRBJ2-7, with 9 bases identical to TRBD1. CDR1 and CDR2 from the germline V gene are MDHEN and SYDVKM. The CDR3 is made up of 16 amino acids. With 1 base clipped from V and 2 bases from J, the junction kept 6 bases outside the gene matches. As DNA, the CDR3 is TGTGCCAGCAGTTTATCTGGACAGGGGAAAACCTACGAGCAGTACTTC. This translates into CASSLSGQGKTYEQYF.

In its sample, this clonotype was seen many times. CDR3 in DNA: TGTGCCACCAGCAGAGTTGTTAGCACAGATACGCAGTATTTT. Protein: CATSRVVSTDTQYF. The chain is built from TRBV15 and TRBJ2-3, with no clear D. The germline V gene has CDR1 LNHNV and CDR2 YYDKDF (reference sequence). The ends were cut back, 1 base at V and 0 bases at J, with 5 bases in the middle. This CDR3 has 14 residues.